These 30 T cell receptor beta chains came from one sample sequenced in a study of T-cell memory formation after mild COVID-19. TCRdb independently ran MiXCR on the 5' RACE reads; one entry per CDR3 protein. The profile shows some 410,000 distinct CDR3 sequences, around a quarter of them singletons. Material for sequencing was PBMCs or a T cell subset sorted from them (not recorded which). The receptors here all came from an adult woman who had mild COVID-19 (a few samples of this study predate the infection). Cell type and time point are not known.

There are a few counts of this clonotype. The gene calls are TRBV30 and TRBJ2-7; D is perhaps TRBD2 (6 bases). Per the germline V gene, CDR1 is GTSNPN and CDR2 is SVGIG (reference sequence). This CDR3 comprises 16 residues. The V end lost 3 bases, the J end lost 0 bases, and 18 bases lay between the germline ends. The CDR3: CAWRETGTEGSYEQYF. In nucleotides, the CDR3 is TGTGCCTGGAGGGAAACCGGGACGGAGGGCTCCTACGAGCAGTACTTC.

The V call is TRBV7-9, the J call TRBJ2-3, with D hard to call. The CDR3 is made up of 16 amino acids. Germline CDR1 SEHNR, CDR2 FQNEAQ (reference sequence). The V and J ends lost 2 bases and 2 bases respectively, with 14 bases between them. CDR3 sequence (DNA): TGTGCCAGCAGCTTAATTCCCGGGCCCAACACAGATACGCAGTATTTT. It encodes CASSLIPGPNTDTQYF.

This rearrangement joins TRBV2 to TRBJ2-4; a possible D gene is TRBD2 (6 bases). Germline V lookup: CDR1 SNHLY, CDR2 FYNNEI. Trimming removed 8 bases at V and 5 bases at J, with 13 bases between. This CDR3 comprises 13 residues. CDR3 in DNA: TGTGCCAGCGACGTGGGGGGACAAAACATTCAGTACTTC. The encoded protein is CASDVGGQNIQYF.

V usage is TRBV7-3 and J usage is TRBJ1-4, with TRBD1 matching over 8 bases. After removal of 5 bases from V and 5 bases from J, the junction contained 4 bases not matched to a gene. Germline-derived CDR1 and CDR2 are SGHTA and FQGTGA. The CDR3 has 14 amino acids. In DNA form, the CDR3 reads TGTGCCAGCAGCCCGACAGGGGTGAATGAAAAACTGTTTTTT. Its protein product is CASSPTGVNEKLFF.

The chain carries TRBV4-1 and TRBJ2-2; perhaps TRBD1 as D (5 bases). This CDR3 contains 15 residues. V was cut by 5 bases and J by 1 base, with 11 bases left in between. Germline CDR1 reads MGHRA; CDR2 reads YSYEKL. The chain's CDR3 is CASSVLQENTGELFF. DNA for the CDR3: TGCGCCAGCAGCGTCCTACAGGAGAACACCGGGGAGCTGTTTTTT.

Only a few counts were recorded for this clonotype. CDR3 nucleotides: TGTGCCAGCAGTGTCAGAACAGGGCTGTCCTATGGCTACACCTTC. This codes for CASSVRTGLSYGYTF. The V call is TRBV2, the J call TRBJ1-2; D might be TRBD1 (6 bases). The CDR3 runs to 15 residues. The germline V gene encodes CDR1 SNHLY and CDR2 FYNNEI. V lost 4 bases, J lost 4 bases, and 16 bases lay in between.

This clonotype was recorded a few times. At one end, the junction sequence differs from germline, possibly due to a read error. V and J are TRBV28 and TRBJ2-4, with a weak D call TRBD2 (5 bases). The length of the CDR3 is 13 residues. In germline, CDR1 is MDHEN, CDR2 SYDVKM. CDR3 bases: TGTGCCAGCAGTTTCGAAGACGTCAATCCGAGGGACTTC. It encodes CASSFEDVNPRDF.

The CDR3: CASINGRGLEAFF. As DNA, the CDR3 is TGTGCCAGCATTAACGGTCGGGGGCTCGAAGCTTTCTTT. This chain joins TRBV6-2 or TRBV6-3 and TRBJ1-1; possibly TRBD1 for D (6 bases). Deletions cut 7 bases from V and 8 bases from J, with 17 bases between. The CDR3 totals 13 residues. Germline assignment: CDR1 MNHEY and CDR2 SVGEGT.

The CDR3 DNA follows: TGTGCCAGCAGCCGACCGGGACTCCAATCTGGAAACACCATATATTTT. Protein product: CASSRPGLQSGNTIYF. V gene TRBV14 combines with J gene TRBJ1-3; TRBD1 might be the D (5 bases). This CDR3 has 16 residues. Between the trimmed V and J ends, which lost 4 bases and 1 base, there was a span of 14 bases. Germline values: CDR1 SGHDN, CDR2 FVKESK.

A few counts support this clonotype. The chain couples TRBV24-1 to TRBJ2-1, with D unresolved. Looked up from germline, CDR1 is KGHDR and CDR2 is SFDVKD. This CDR3 contains 16 residues. The V end lost 4 bases, the J end lost 0 bases, and 12 bases lay between the germline ends. The DNA for the CDR3 is TGTGCCACCAGTGACCCAAGTGTGAGCTCCTACAATGAGCAGTTCTTC. Protein: CATSDPSVSSYNEQFF.

This clonotype was picked up a small number of times. This chain links TRBV4-2 with TRBJ1-1; D unresolved. V was cut by 0 bases and J by 3 bases, with 5 bases left in between. This CDR3 has 13 residues. CDR1 and CDR2 from the germline V gene are LGHNA and YNFKEQ. Here the CDR3 reads CASSQEGYTEAFF. The CDR3 nucleotides read TGTGCCAGCAGCCAAGAGGGTTACACTGAAGCTTTCTTT.

This sequence joins TRBV5-1 and TRBJ2-1; TRBD1 matches at 10 bases. Trimming cost V 4 bases and J 10 bases; bases outside gene matches: 8. Germline V gene sequence: CDR1 SGHRS, CDR2 YFSETQ. This CDR3 is built from 14 residues. The CDR3 protein is CASSQDRGAIEQFF. Written as DNA, the CDR3 is TGCGCCAGCAGCCAGGACAGGGGGGCGATCGAGCAGTTCTTC. The complete variable domain, with remaining parts taken from reference TRBV5-1 and TRBJ2-1, reads KAGVTQTPRYLIKTRGQQVTLSCSPISGHRSVSWYQQTPGQGLQFLFEYFSETQRNKGNFPGRFSGRQFSNSRSEMNVSTLELGDSALYLCASSQDRGAIEQFFGPGTRLTVL.

The chain has TRBV6-5 and TRBJ1-4; 8 bases map to TRBD1. Germline values: CDR1 MNHEY, CDR2 SVGAGI. This CDR3 is built from 16 residues. The junction had 5 bases not matched to a gene; V was cut back by 5 bases and J by 0 bases. The CDR3 here is CASSRKQGATNEKLFF. The CDR3 DNA follows: TGTGCCAGCAGTCGGAAACAGGGGGCAACTAATGAAAAACTGTTTTTT.

The chain combines TRBV24-1 with TRBJ1-2; the D is unclear. The CDR3 extends over 14 amino acids. Germline-derived CDR1 and CDR2 are KGHDR and SFDVKD. V shed 1 base and J shed 5 bases, with 10 bases lying between them. For the CDR3, the DNA is TGTGCCACCAGTGATTTAGGGCAGAAGTATGGCTACACCTTC. Amino acid sequence: CATSDLGQKYGYTF.

This clonotype has just a few counts. This rearrangement joins TRBV30 to TRBJ2-7; TRBD2 matches 8 bases. Germline-derived CDR1 and CDR2 are GTSNPN and SVGIG (reference sequence). This CDR3 comprises 14 residues. V was clipped by 3 bases and J by 0 bases; unmatched bases: 4. The chain's CDR3 is CAWSAGGISYEQYF. CDR3 in DNA: TGTGCCTGGAGCGCGGGGGGTATCTCCTACGAGCAGTACTTC.

This clonotype occurred a few times. The chain links TRBV19 to TRBJ1-3; D is undetermined. Deletions cut 6 bases from V and 0 bases from J, with 6 bases between. The CDR3 length is 13 residues. The germline CDR1 and CDR2 sequences are LNHDA and SQIVND (reference sequence). The CDR3 DNA is TGTGCCAGTAGACTGAACTCTGGAAACACCATATATTTT. Translation gives CASRLNSGNTIYF.

A few counts support this clonotype. The J gene is TRBJ2-3, the V gene TRBV5-1; D uncertain. Germline CDR1 and CDR2: SGHRS and YFSETQ. V was shortened by 0 bases and J by 4 bases, with 9 bases between the two germline ends. CDR3 size: 14 residues. The CDR3 protein is CASSLGVSADTQYF. Written as DNA, the CDR3 is TGCGCCAGCAGCTTGGGGGTCAGCGCAGATACGCAGTATTTT.

V is TRBV15 and J is TRBJ1-6; D gene unclear. Trimming took 6 bases from V and 9 from J, leaving 12 bases between them. The CDR3 loop spans 13 amino acids. CDR1 is LNHNV and CDR2 is YYDKDF in the germline V gene (reference sequence). The CDR3 DNA follows: TGTGCCACCAGTGCGGAGGCTCGTTCACCCCTCCACTTT. Its translation: CATSAEARSPLHF.

The rearrangement uses TRBV5-5 and TRBJ2-2; TRBD2 matches 8 bases. The CDR3 is 15 residues long. Germline assignment: CDR1 SGHKS and CDR2 YYEKEE (reference sequence). V lost 6 bases and J lost 4; bases outside the gene matches: 8. This CDR3 is CASIRSGGSTGELFF. In DNA form, the CDR3 reads TGTGCCAGCATCCGCTCGGGGGGGAGCACCGGGGAGCTGTTTTTT.

J is TRBJ2-4 and V is TRBV5-1; TRBD1 might be the D (5 bases). Trimming cost V 0 bases and J 12 bases, with 7 bases left between them. The V gene's germline CDR1 is SGHRS and CDR2 YFSETQ. CDR3 length: 11 residues. The CDR3 nucleotides read TGCGCCAGCAGCTTGGAAGGACATCAGTACTTC. It encodes CASSLEGHQYF.

This chain uses TRBV11-2 with TRBJ2-1; possible D gene TRBD2, 6 bases. The CDR3 length is 14 residues. Germline CDR1 is SGHAT and CDR2 is FQNNGV. V was pared by 3 bases and J by 3 bases, with 9 bases between. The CDR3 DNA is TGTGCCAGCAGCTTCACTAGCCGCTACAATGAGCAGTTCTTC. This sequence encodes CASSFTSRYNEQFF.

Concerning this clonotype: One end of the junction fails to match germline, which may point to a read error. The chain combines TRBV7-2 with TRBJ2-1; the match to TRBD2 covers 10 bases. CDR1 and CDR2 (germline): SGHTA, FQGNSA. This CDR3 has 15 amino acids. CDR3 sequence reads: CASTLLAGTYNEQFF. The CDR3 DNA is TGTGCCAGCACCTTACTAGCGGGGACCTACAATGAGCAGTTCTTC.

The chain carries TRBV20-1 and TRBJ2-1, with 9 bases aligning to TRBD2. Germline V lookup: CDR1 DFQATT, CDR2 SNEGSKA (reference sequence). V lost 6 bases, J lost 6 bases, and 15 bases stayed unmatched. This CDR3 contains 16 residues. The CDR3 nucleotides read TGCAGTGCCGAGCGGGAGGACTACATTCACCCCAATGAGCAGTTCTTC. Translated, it gives CSAEREDYIHPNEQFF.

In its sample, this clonotype was seen a few times. The chain couples TRBV12-3 or TRBV12-4 to TRBJ2-1, with 10 bases matching TRBD2. The CDR3 totals 15 residues. The V gene end was trimmed by 6 bases and the J gene end by 6 bases; junction bases not matched to a gene: 8. CDR3: CASRRTSGGINEQFF. Written as DNA, the CDR3 is TGTGCCAGCAGGCGGACTAGCGGAGGGATCAATGAGCAGTTCTTC.

Here the CDR3 DNA reads TGTGCCAGCAGCTTCGAGCCAGGGGGCAATCAGCCCCAGCATTTT. This translates into CASSFEPGGNQPQHF. V gene TRBV5-5 combines with J gene TRBJ1-5; TRBD1 is a possible D gene (6 bases). The germline V gene has CDR1 SGHKS and CDR2 YYEKEE (reference sequence). This CDR3 comprises 15 residues. The V end lost 2 bases, the J end lost 2 bases, and 11 bases lay between the germline ends.

This clonotype came up a few times. V is TRBV7-9 and J is TRBJ1-1, with a possible D match to TRBD1 (6 bases). The germline V and J ends were trimmed by 4 bases and 0 bases, with 12 bases remaining between them. Looked up from germline, CDR1 is SEHNR and CDR2 is FQNEAQ (reference sequence). This CDR3 is built from 15 residues. The CDR3 nucleotides are TGTGCCAGCAGCTATACCAGGGGTTTGAACACTGAAGCTTTCTTT. The encoded protein is CASSYTRGLNTEAFF.

The chain is built from TRBV7-2 and TRBJ2-3; 8 bases map to TRBD2. Germline assignment: CDR1 SGHTA and CDR2 FQGNSA. J was trimmed by 7 bases and V by 5 bases; bases with no gene match: 23. The CDR3 length is 19 residues. CDR3 in amino acids: CASSQQRLERGPRANTQYF. The CDR3 DNA reads TGTGCCAGCAGCCAGCAGAGGTTGGAGCGGGGGCCCAGGGCCAATACGCAGTATTTT. The variable domain in full, with the rest retrieved from reference TRBV7-2 and TRBJ2-3, is GAGVSQSPSNKVTEKGKDVELRCDPISGHTALYWYRQSLGQGLEFLIYFQGNSAPDKSGLPSDRFSAERTGGSVSTLTIQRTQQEDSAVYLCASSQQRLERGPRANTQYFGPGTRLTVL.

V and J are TRBV7-7 and TRBJ1-6; D is unresolved. Between the trimmed V and J ends, which lost 0 bases and 10 bases, there was a span of 7 bases. The CDR3 contains 13 residues. Germline V lookup: CDR1 SSHAT, CDR2 FNYEAQ (reference sequence). The CDR3 sequence: CASSLAEQSPLHF. Written as DNA, the CDR3 is TGTGCCAGCAGCTTAGCGGAGCAGTCACCCCTCCACTTT.

The rearrangement joins TRBV6-2 or TRBV6-3 to TRBJ2-7; maybe TRBD1 (5 bases). Looked up from germline, CDR1 is MNHEY and CDR2 is SVGEGT. Trimming took off 1 base at V and 5 bases at J, with 6 bases between the two ends. The CDR3 spans 12 residues. CDR3 loop: CASSYLGDEQYF. CDR3 DNA sequence: TGTGCCAGCAGTTACTTAGGGGACGAGCAGTACTTC.

The chain uses TRBV10-3 and TRBJ1-5, with D possibly being TRBD1 (6 bases). V was cut by 3 bases and J by 6 bases, with 15 bases left in between. Germline-derived CDR1 and CDR2 are ENHRY and SYGVKD. This CDR3 is 15 amino acids long. Written as DNA, the CDR3 is TGTGCCATCAGTGACCCGGACAGCGGAATTCAGCCCCAGCATTTT. It encodes CAISDPDSGIQPQHF.